This T cell receptor (beta chain) was profiled in a study of early T cells in non-severe SARS-CoV-2 infection. Study details: Sequencing targeted bulk RNA from unsorted whole blood, leaving chains unpaired.

Individually, cDNA molecules had unique molecular identifiers attached to them. MiXCR, run by TCRdb on the 5' RACE reads, gives a single entry per CDR3 protein. The table records about 58,000 distinct CDR3 sequences, 10% to 15% of them present only once. Note on this clonotype: The antigen is unknown.

General study points: Private and CD4 specificities were missed by VDJdb matching, which favored anti-spike CD8 responses.

The CDR3 has 11 amino acids. Germline CDR1 SQVTM, CDR2 ANQGSEA. V shed 3 bases and J shed 4 bases, with 6 bases lying between them. This TCR was sampled from an adult who was a healthcare worker with PCR-confirmed SARS-CoV-2 infection or an uninfected control (not recorded which). This chain joins TRBV29-1 and TRBJ1-1; no clear D. Input material: whole blood. CDR3 in DNA: TGCAGCGTTGACAGGACCACTGAAGCTTTCTTT. Translating gives CSVDRTTEAFF.